This T cell receptor beta chain was sequenced for a study of T cells in tuberculosis (dated by TCRdb to the late 2010s). Regarding the research as a whole: In the study, CD1B tetramers and high-throughput TCR immunosequencing were combined to characterize T cells specific for the mycobacterial lipid antigen glucose monomycolate (GMM). IGRA-negative adolescents, IGRA-positive adolescents with latent tuberculosis and adults with active tuberculosis, about nine per group, were compared in a South African clinical cohort. PBMC from active tuberculosis patients were archived either before standard anti-tuberculosis treatment began or within 7 days of its start. Overall results and qualifications from the work: Clinical samples were chosen by availability of cryopreserved specimens, and active tuberculosis cases were adults while controls were adolescents. A classifier using the diverse GMM-specific repertoire reached roughly 89% accuracy (AUROC approximately 0.9), compared with around 68% accuracy using GEM motif frequencies. Compared with IGRA-negative controls, TCR-alpha repertoires from active tuberculosis had smaller mean NN-distances to GMM-specific TCRs, which suggests clonal expansion of these TCRs. The smaller NN-distances in active tuberculosis patients were driven in part by shorter CDR3-alpha lengths, while the difference seen for TCR-beta was not statistically significant.

The cysteine opens and the phenylalanine closes a CDR3 of 13 amino acids. Only the CDR3 part of the read is kept: 39 bases, read in frame from the first base. CDR1 and CDR2 (KGHSH, LQKENI) derive from the germline V gene. Trimming at the junction amounts to 0 bases on V and 4 bases on J, and the germline ends lie 5 bases apart. The immunoSEQ multiplex PCR assay was used to generate TCR libraries, with TCR-beta and/or TCR-alpha/delta assays applied to each sample. The Illumina high-throughput platform was used to sequence the amplified TCR libraries. From the authors' description of their analysis: Clustering and dimensionality reduction relied on pairwise TCRdist distances among GMM-specific receptors from T cells that were either sorted ex vivo or expanded in vitro. The score assigned to each clinical repertoire was mean NN-distance, meaning the average TCRdist to the nearest 10% of tetramer-positive reference sequences. GEM TCR motif frequency was calculated as the fraction of unique TCRs that matched known GEM sequences by V/J usage and CDR3 length. Active tuberculosis was classified by linear discriminant analysis with leave-one-out cross-validation, implemented in scikit-learn. TCRdb obtained this table from immuneACCESS and retained in-frame rearrangements with V and J assigned. These tables miss some clones; where compared with another copy, unresolved V genes account for less than half of the shortfall, and the remainder is unexplained. Clone size and V and J calls were adopted from that table, with D and trimming inferred from the DNA. This sample holds around 33,000 clones; more than 85% were observed only once. The top ten clones comprise about 10% of the sample.

The time point label on this specimen signifies: new active TB diagnosis, blood taken before or within 7 days of starting treatment. The active tuberculosis patients were newly diagnosed, HIV-seronegative South African adults aged 18 years or older. Confirmation of active tuberculosis was obtained by positive sputum smear microscopy and/or positive M. tuberculosis culture. Immunosequencing was performed on unsorted cryopreserved PBMC, with 110,000 or so T cells per clinical donor covered on average. Of note for this clone: This receptor's antigen is unknown. It has no much larger one-base neighbor in the sample; base qualities were not kept.

This specimen was PBMCs, taken at tuberculosis diagnosis. The clonotype originates from an adult with tuberculosis. Recombination linked TRBV18 to TRBJ2-3, with no confident D gene call. The CDR3 protein: CASSPPSADTQYF. The nucleotide sequence reads TGTGCCAGCTCACCACCGAGCGCAGATACGCAGTATTTT.